This TCR beta chain was identified in a study of blood T cell repertoires in COVID-19. Study overall: Sources were T cells, B-cell-depleted T cells, or PBMCs; the material itself was cDNA or gDNA.

In the original workflow: Reference gene primer amplification yielded estimated nucleated cell counts. TCRdb keeps only in-frame clones here, not all; method: immunoSEQ multiplex PCR. V and J calls and clone size are given by that table; D and trimming were obtained from the DNA. The data contain about 200,000 clones, roughly 77% of them singletons. The length of the CDR3 is 14 residues. Germline V CDR1 and CDR2: SQVTM, ANQGSEA. V shed 3 bases and J shed 1 base, with 11 bases lying between them. This clonotype was obtained from a woman in her thirties or forties with COVID-19, enrolled during active disease. Sequencing input: peripheral blood. The gene calls are TRBV29-1 and TRBJ2-3; possibly TRBD2 for D (6 bases). CDR3 in DNA: TGCAGCGTTGACGGGGGAAGGGGCACAGATACGCAGTATTTT. It yields the protein CSVDGGRGTDTQYF.